The T cell receptor (beta chain) under discussion was sequenced for a study of shared clonotypes between healthy human individuals. In the authors' methods: Because ImmunoSEQ provided only junction sequences with no quality scores, the filtering differed. Here immunoSEQ multiplex PCR was the method, and the copy in TCRdb shows in-frame clones only, minus some. The DNA was the basis for D and trimming; V, J and clone size are from that table. Here the sample spans 2 million to 3 million clones, 80% to 95% being singletons. The V gene's germline CDR1 is MGHDK and CDR2 SYGVNS. V gave up 6 bases and J gave up 1 base; unmatched junction bases: 7. This CDR3 region has 16 residues.

This sequence originates from a man between 18 and 35 years old in good health. Some clones in this sample may be carry-over from other donors' samples. Material for sequencing was naive CD4+ T cells from PBMCs. Subset reported: CD45RA+ positively selected. The chain couples TRBV25-1 to TRBJ2-2; 8 positions match TRBD1. The CDR3 DNA reads TGTGCCAGCAGCAACCCCGGGACAGGGAACACCGGGGAGCTGTTTTTT. This codes for CASSNPGTGNTGELFF.